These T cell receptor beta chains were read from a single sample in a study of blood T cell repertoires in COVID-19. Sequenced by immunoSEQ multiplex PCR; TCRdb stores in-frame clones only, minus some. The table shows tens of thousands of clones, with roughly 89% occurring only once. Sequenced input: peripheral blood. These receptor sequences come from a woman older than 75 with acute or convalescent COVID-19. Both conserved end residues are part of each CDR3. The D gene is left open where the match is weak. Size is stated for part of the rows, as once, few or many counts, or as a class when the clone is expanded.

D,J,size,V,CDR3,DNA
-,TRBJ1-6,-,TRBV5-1,CASRIGRGNSPLHF,TGCGCCAGCCGGATCGGGAGGGGTAATTCACCCCTCCACTTT
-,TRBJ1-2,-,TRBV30,CAWTPGGQNYGYTF,TGTGCCTGGACCCCGGGGGGCCAAAACTATGGCTACACCTTC
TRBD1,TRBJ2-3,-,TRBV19,CASSPGQGADTQYF,TGTGCCAGTAGTCCGGGACAGGGGGCAGATACGCAGTATTTT
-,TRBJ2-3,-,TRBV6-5,CASRRNKGADTQYF,TGTGCCAGCAGGCGGAACAAAGGGGCAGATACGCAGTATTTT
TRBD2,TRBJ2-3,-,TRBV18,CASSPGTSGVTDTQYF,TGTGCCAGCTCACCCGGGACTAGCGGGGTCACAGATACGCAGTATTTT
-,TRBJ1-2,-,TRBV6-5,CASSYSMRVGGYTF,TGTGCCAGCAGTTACTCGATGAGGGTGGGTGGCTACACCTTC
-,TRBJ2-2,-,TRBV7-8,CASSLGQFSGELFF,TGTGCCAGCAGCTTAGGACAATTTTCCGGGGAGCTGTTTTTT
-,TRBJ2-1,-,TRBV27,CASSLRHSGSGEQFF,TGTGCCAGCAGTTTGAGACACAGCGGTAGTGGTGAGCAGTTCTTC
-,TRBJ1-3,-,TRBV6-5,CASRPTGGNTIYF,TGTGCCAGCAGACCCACTGGTGGAAACACCATATATTTT
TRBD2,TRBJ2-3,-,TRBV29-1,CSGLAGTTDTQYF,TGCAGCGGACTAGCGGGAACCACAGATACGCAGTATTTT
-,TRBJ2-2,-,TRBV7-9,CASTRGLPNTGELFF,TGTGCCAGCACGAGGGGACTCCCGAACACCGGGGAGCTGTTTTTT
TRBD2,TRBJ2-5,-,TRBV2,CASSISGGPQETQYF,TGTGCCAGCAGTATTAGCGGGGGACCTCAAGAGACCCAGTACTTC
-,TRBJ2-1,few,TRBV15,CATSRDRTVYEQFF,TGTGCCACCAGCAGAGATAGGACAGTTTATGAGCAGTTCTTC
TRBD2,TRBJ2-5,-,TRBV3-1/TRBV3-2,CASSQPGLAGGPVTQYF,TGTGCCAGCAGCCAACCCGGACTAGCGGGGGGGCCCGTGACCCAGTACTTC
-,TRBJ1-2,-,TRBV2,CASEDEGGYTF,TGTGCCAGCGAGGATGAGGGTGGCTACACCTTC
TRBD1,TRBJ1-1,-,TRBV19,CASSTGQGNTEAFF,TGTGCCAGTAGTACGGGACAGGGGAACACTGAAGCTTTCTTT
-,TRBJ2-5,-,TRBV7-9,CASSLRRETQYF,TGTGCCAGCAGCCTCCGGAGGGAGACCCAGTACTTC
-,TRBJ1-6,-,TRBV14,CASSPSGYNSPLHF,TGTGCCAGCAGTCCGTCGGGATATAATTCACCCCTCCACTTT
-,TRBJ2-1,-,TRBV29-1,CSVGAGFQGNEQFF,TGCAGCGTCGGCGCTGGTTTCCAGGGGAATGAGCAGTTCTTC
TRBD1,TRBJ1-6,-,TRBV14,CASSQDRGPNSPLHF,TGTGCCAGCAGCCAAGACAGGGGGCCTAATTCACCCCTCCACTTT
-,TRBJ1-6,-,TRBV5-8,CASSFQGTGNSPLHF,TGTGCCAGCAGCTTCCAAGGGACTGGCAATTCACCCCTCCACTTT
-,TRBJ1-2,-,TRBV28,CASSWGRNYGYTF,TGTGCCAGCAGCTGGGGCCGGAACTATGGCTACACCTTC
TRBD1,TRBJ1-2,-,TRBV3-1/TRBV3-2,CASSHGTGGRGYTF,TGTGCCAGCAGCCACGGGACAGGGGGCCGTGGCTACACCTTC
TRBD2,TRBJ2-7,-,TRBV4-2,CASSQGVAGALYEQYF,TGTGCCAGCAGCCAAGGTGTAGCGGGGGCCCTCTACGAGCAGTACTTC
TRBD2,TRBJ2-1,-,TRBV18,CASSFGTSGGNEQFF,TGTGCCAGCTCCTTCGGGACTAGCGGGGGAAATGAGCAGTTCTTC
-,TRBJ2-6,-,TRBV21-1,CASSKGQGEKYVLGANVLTF,TGTGCCAGCAGCAAAGGGCAGGGGGAAAAATACGTGCTTGGGGCCAACGTCCTGACTTTC
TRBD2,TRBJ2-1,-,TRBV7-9,CASSPSLAGLNEQFF,TGTGCCAGCAGCCCGTCCCTAGCGGGGCTTAATGAGCAGTTCTTC
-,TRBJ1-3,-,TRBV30,CAWSRLTGNTIYF,TGTGCCTGGAGTCGACTTACCGGAAACACCATATATTTT